This passage covers 4 T cell receptor beta chains from one sample sequenced in a study of blood T cell repertoires in COVID-19. Assay used: immunoSEQ multiplex PCR; TCRdb lists only in-frame clones, some missing. Of 120,000 to 150,000 clones listed, around 90% are singletons. The sequencing sample was made of peripheral blood. All receptors derive from a human donor in a cohort sampled during active COVID-19.

Here the CDR3 reads CASSLSGGFMEKLFF. DNA for the CDR3: TGCGCCAGCAGCTTGTCGGGGGGTTTTATGGAAAAACTGTTTTTT. V is TRBV5-1 and J is TRBJ1-4; the D gene is possibly TRBD1 (5 bases). The V gene's germline CDR1 is SGHRS and CDR2 YFSETQ. The CDR3 spans 15 residues. V was cut by 1 base and J by 8 bases, with 15 bases left in between.

A remark on this clone: One end of the junction does not line up with germline, which may come from a read error. The chain recombines TRBV19 with TRBJ1-2, with 8 bases aligning to TRBD1. The CDR3 has 13 residues. The germline gives CDR1 LNHDA, CDR2 SQIVND (reference sequence). The chain's CDR3 is CASSRMQGARTPF. For the CDR3, the DNA is TGTGCCAGTAGTCGAATGCAGGGGGCGCGTACTCCCTTC.

The rearrangement joins TRBV4-1 to TRBJ1-1, with D maybe TRBD1 (5 bases). This CDR3 comprises 14 residues. In germline, CDR1 is MGHRA, CDR2 YSYEKL. V lost 1 base, J lost 2 bases, and 8 bases lay in between. CDR3 in DNA: TGCGCCAGCAGCCAAGGACAGATTAACACTGAAGCTTTCTTT. Amino acid sequence: CASSQGQINTEAFF.

The chain carries TRBV28 and TRBJ1-2, with no clear D. The germline gives CDR1 MDHEN, CDR2 SYDVKM. V was clipped by 8 bases and J by 3 bases, with 7 bases between them. The CDR3 contains 11 residues. CDR3 sequence: CASQLYYGYTF. For the CDR3, the DNA is TGTGCCAGCCAGTTGTACTATGGCTACACCTTC.